These 7 T cell receptor beta chains came from one sample sequenced in a study of CD8 T cells in Susac syndrome. Random hexamers were used to reverse transcribe the RNA input (roughly 0.5 to 1 ug). TCRdb re-derived calls from the immunoSEQ multiplex PCR reads in MiXCR, one entry per CDR3 protein. The sample consists of some 130,000 distinct CDR3 sequences, 85% to 95% of them appearing once. Sample: CD8+ T cells from PBMCs. These receptors all stem from a human donor with Susac syndrome.

The chain is built from TRBV29-1 and TRBJ1-4; D not certain. The CDR3 contains 14 residues. Per germline, CDR1 SQVTM and CDR2 ANQGSEA. V lost 2 bases to trimming and J lost 6 bases, with 13 bases between them. The CDR3 loop reads CSVEMAGGDEKLFF. In DNA form, the CDR3 reads TGCAGCGTTGAAATGGCAGGCGGGGATGAAAAACTGTTTTTT. The variable domain in full, completed from reference TRBV29-1 and TRBJ1-4, reads SAVISQKPSRDICQRGTSLTIQCQVDSQVTMMFWYRQQPGQSLTLIATANQGSEATYESGFVIDKFPISRPNLTFSTLTVSNMSPEDSSIYLCSVEMAGGDEKLFFGSGTQLSVL.

The chain links TRBV4-1 to TRBJ2-7, with 7 bases lining up with TRBD1. The V gene's germline CDR1 is MGHRA and CDR2 YSYEKL. The CDR3 length is 14 residues. The V segment lost 4 bases and the J segment 2 bases; nucleotides outside the gene matches: 5. As DNA, the CDR3 is TGCGCCAGCAGCCCGGGGACAGTTCCCTACGAGCAGTACTTC. Its translation: CASSPGTVPYEQYF.

The genes are TRBV19 and TRBJ1-5; perhaps TRBD1 as D (6 bases). Germline V gene sequence: CDR1 LNHDA, CDR2 SQIVND (reference sequence). The CDR3 is made up of 15 amino acids. Trimming removed 5 bases at V and 8 bases at J, with 19 bases between. CDR3: CASSLGPGGRKPQHF. The CDR3 region has the DNA TGTGCCAGTAGTTTGGGGCCCGGGGGGCGCAAGCCCCAGCATTTT.

This sequence joins TRBV29-1 and TRBJ2-7; 8 nucleotides line up with TRBD2. The V gene end was trimmed by 1 base and the J gene end by 2 bases; junction bases not matched to a gene: 10. Germline loops: CDR1 SQVTM, CDR2 ANQGSEA. This CDR3 has 16 residues. CDR3 residues: CSVEAAPSGGAYEQYF. The CDR3 DNA reads TGCAGCGTTGAAGCTGCCCCTTCGGGAGGGGCCTACGAGCAGTACTTC.

The chain employs TRBV4-1 and TRBJ2-5; the D gene is possibly TRBD2 (6 bases). CDR1 and CDR2 (germline): MGHRA, YSYEKL. The CDR3 consists of 16 residues. V gave up 2 bases and J gave up 5 bases, with 18 bases separating them. CDR3 amino acids: CASSQILGGSLETQYF. CDR3 bases: TGCGCCAGCAGCCAAATACTCGGAGGGTCCCTGGAGACCCAGTACTTC.

The V and J genes are TRBV12-3 or TRBV12-4 and TRBJ2-7; 7 nucleotides match TRBD2. The CDR3 runs to 11 residues. With 7 bases clipped from V and 10 bases from J, the junction kept 7 bases outside the gene matches. CDR3 sequence reads: CASTLGTIQYF. CDR3 in DNA: TGTGCCAGCACCCTTGGGACTATCCAGTACTTC.

V usage is TRBV6-4 and J usage is TRBJ2-7; maybe TRBD2 (7 bases). Deletions cut 0 bases from V and 6 bases from J, with 39 bases between. The CDR3 is 23 amino acids. Germline CDR1 MRHNA, CDR2 SNTAGT. DNA of the CDR3: TGTGCCAGCAGTGACTCGGGTGACAGGCCCGGGACTATGTTTAGATTGCCCGTCGTCGAGCAGTACTTC. As protein: CASSDSGDRPGTMFRLPVVEQYF.